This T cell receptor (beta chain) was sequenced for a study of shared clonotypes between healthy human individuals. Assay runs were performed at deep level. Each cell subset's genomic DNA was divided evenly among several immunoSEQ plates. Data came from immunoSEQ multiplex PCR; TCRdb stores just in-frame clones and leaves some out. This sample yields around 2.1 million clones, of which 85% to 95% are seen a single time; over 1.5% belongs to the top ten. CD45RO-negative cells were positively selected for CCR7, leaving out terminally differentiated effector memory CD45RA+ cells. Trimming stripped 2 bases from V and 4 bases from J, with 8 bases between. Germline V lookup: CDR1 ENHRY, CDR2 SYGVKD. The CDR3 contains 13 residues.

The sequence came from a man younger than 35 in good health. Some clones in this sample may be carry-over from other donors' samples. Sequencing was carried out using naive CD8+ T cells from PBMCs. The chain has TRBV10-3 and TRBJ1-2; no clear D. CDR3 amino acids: CAISETVTYGYTF. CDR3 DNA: TGTGCCATCAGTGAGACAGTCACCTATGGCTACACCTTC.